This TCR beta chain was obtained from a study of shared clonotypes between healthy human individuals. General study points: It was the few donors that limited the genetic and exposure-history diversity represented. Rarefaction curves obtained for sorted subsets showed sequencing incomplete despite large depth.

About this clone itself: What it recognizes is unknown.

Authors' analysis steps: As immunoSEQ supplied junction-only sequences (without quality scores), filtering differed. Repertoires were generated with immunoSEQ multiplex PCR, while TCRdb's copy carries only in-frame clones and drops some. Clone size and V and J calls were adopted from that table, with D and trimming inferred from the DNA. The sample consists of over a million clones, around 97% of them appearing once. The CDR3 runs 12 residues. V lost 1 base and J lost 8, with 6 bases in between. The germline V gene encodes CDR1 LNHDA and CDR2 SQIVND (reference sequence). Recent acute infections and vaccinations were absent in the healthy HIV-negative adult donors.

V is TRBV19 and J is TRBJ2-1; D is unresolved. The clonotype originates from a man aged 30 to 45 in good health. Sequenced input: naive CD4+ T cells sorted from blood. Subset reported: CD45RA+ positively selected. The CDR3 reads CASSIGFDEQFF. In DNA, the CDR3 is TGTGCCAGTAGTATAGGGTTCGATGAGCAGTTCTTC.